This T cell receptor beta chain was found in a study of graft-versus-host responses after intestinal transplantation. Method: immunoSEQ multiplex PCR; TCRdb's copy keeps in-frame clones and lacks some. The sample has 89,000 or so clones, approximately 80% seen once. The table lists this clone with a few counts. Its antigen remains unknown. This CDR3 is 13 amino acids long. Germline lookup yields CDR1 SNHLY and CDR2 FYNNEI. V was clipped by 8 bases and J by 2 bases, with 10 bases between them. The source material was unstimulated CD4+ T cells sorted from spleen or lymph node cells, sampled before intestinal transplant. V usage is TRBV2 and J usage is TRBJ2-1; tentative D call: TRBD1 (5 bases). This TCR came from a human donor who received an intestinal transplant. CDR3 in amino acids: CASLQDTYNEQFF. DNA of the CDR3: TGTGCCAGCCTACAGGATACCTACAATGAGCAGTTCTTC. Variable domain in full (rest from reference TRBV2 and TRBJ2-1): EPEVTQTPSHQVTQMGQEVILRCVPISNHLYFYWYRQILGQKVEFLVSFYNNEISEKSEIFDDQFSVERPDGSNFTLKIRSTKLEDSAMYFCASLQDTYNEQFFGPGTRLTVL.